This passage covers 8 T cell receptor beta chains from one sample sequenced in a study of T cell repertoires in ileal Crohn's disease. Profiled with immunoSEQ multiplex PCR; TCRdb holds only in-frame clones, not every one. Among 13,000 or so clones listed, more than 60% were seen once. As to time point: neoterminal ileum biopsy at postoperative endoscopy, about 6 months after surgery. Source material: ileal tissue. These receptors were obtained from an adult with Crohn's disease.

The V and J genes are TRBV5-4 and TRBJ2-1; D is unclear. The length of the CDR3 is 13 residues. V lost 6 bases and J lost 7, with 14 bases in between. Germline V gene sequence: CDR1 SGHNT, CDR2 YYREEE (reference sequence). Here the CDR3 DNA reads TGTGCCAGCACAACCCTGATCATGAATGAGCAGTTCTTC. Translated, it gives CASTTLIMNEQFF.

This chain links TRBV2 with TRBJ1-2; a possible D gene is TRBD1 (5 bases). Germline CDR1 and CDR2: SNHLY and FYNNEI. The ends were cut back, 6 bases at V and 3 bases at J, with 17 bases in the middle. CDR3 length: 15 amino acids. The CDR3 nucleotides are TGTGCCAGCAGGTCTCAGGGAGGGATTGACTATGGCTACACCTTC. It translates to CASRSQGGIDYGYTF.

The chain couples TRBV5-5 to TRBJ1-1, with no clear D. The germline V and J ends were trimmed by 1 base and 5 bases, with 6 bases remaining between them. The germline CDR1 and CDR2 sequences are SGHKS and YYEKEE (reference sequence). This CDR3 region has 12 residues. The CDR3 coding sequence is TGTGCCAGCAGCTTGACAGCGACTGAAGCTTTCTTT. It specifies CASSLTATEAFF.

V and J are TRBV19 and TRBJ2-7; 7 bases fit TRBD1. Germline loops: CDR1 LNHDA, CDR2 SQIVND (reference sequence). This CDR3 has 15 amino acids. V was clipped by 9 bases and J by 3 bases; unmatched bases: 14. Here the CDR3 DNA reads TGTGCCAGCCGACAGGGAATCAATTTACTCTACGAGCAGTACTTC. Translation gives CASRQGINLLYEQYF.

The rearrangement uses TRBV19 and TRBJ1-2; possible D gene TRBD1, 5 bases. The CDR3 is made up of 12 amino acids. CDR1 and CDR2 (germline): LNHDA, SQIVND (reference sequence). V lost 8 bases to trimming and J lost 4 bases, with 11 bases between them. CDR3 region: CASGGVFYGYTF. CDR3 nucleotides: TGTGCCAGTGGGGGTGTCTTCTATGGCTACACCTTC.

The chain couples TRBV19 to TRBJ1-2; the D is unclear. With 4 bases removed from V and 7 bases from J, the gap between germline ends came to 16 bases. CDR3 size: 14 residues. Germline CDR1 reads LNHDA; CDR2 reads SQIVND (reference sequence). CDR3 sequence (DNA): TGTGCCAGTAGTAACGATTTGGGCAGGTCTGGCTACACCTTC. This translates into CASSNDLGRSGYTF. Full variable domain (outside the CDR3, taken from reference TRBV19 and TRBJ1-2): DGGITQSPKYLFRKEGQNVTLSCEQNLNHDAMYWYRQDPGQGLRLIYYSQIVNDFQKGDIAEGYSVSREKKESFPLTVTSAQKNPTAFYLCASSNDLGRSGYTFGSGTRLTVV.

The gene calls are TRBV7-3 and TRBJ2-3; D remains unclear. Germline values: CDR1 SGHTA, CDR2 FQGTGA. The V end lost 2 bases, the J end lost 6 bases, and 9 bases lay between the germline ends. The CDR3 sequence is 13 residues long. CDR3 DNA: TGTGCCAGCAGCTTAGTAGTTGCGGATACGCAGTATTTT. Residues: CASSLVVADTQYF. Supplemented by reference TRBV7-3 and TRBJ2-3, the full variable domain reads GAGVSQTPSNKVTEKGKYVELRCDPISGHTALYWYRQSLGQGPEFLIYFQGTGAADDSGLPNDRFFAVRPEGSVSTLKIQRTERGDSAVYLCASSLVVADTQYFGPGTRLTVL.

Sample share makes this clone medium-sized. The chain joins TRBV2 to TRBJ2-7, with D possibly matching TRBD1 (5 bases). Trimming took 6 bases from V and 0 from J, leaving 12 bases between them. The CDR3 has 14 amino acids. Germline V gives CDR1 SNHLY, CDR2 FYNNEI. CDR3 in DNA: TGTGCCAGCAGATCAGGACAAGCCTCCTACGAGCAGTACTTC. Amino acids: CASRSGQASYEQYF.